Described below is a single T cell receptor beta chain sequence and its context. Its target is unknown. The CDR3 is 15 amino acids. The V end was cut by 5 bases, the J end by 0 bases, with 12 bases between. CDR1 and CDR2 (germline): SEHNR, FQNEAQ (reference sequence). Only in-frame clones appear in the TCRdb table, and some are missing; sequencing was by immunoSEQ multiplex PCR. In the table there are under 150,000 clones, around nine tenths of which are singletons. The sample comes from a study of cytomegalovirus exposure and HLA in healthy donors. Study results and limitations: Reported results showed that the classifier diagnosed cytomegalovirus status with high specificity and sensitivity.

The donors were part of the validation cohort, which consisted of approximately 110 subjects and was separate from the first cohort of 666 subjects. This sequence originates from a young woman in good health and CMV-seronegative. The chain carries TRBV7-9 and TRBJ2-3; the D gene is possibly TRBD2 (5 bases). Sequencing was carried out using PBMCs. The CDR3 nucleotides are TGTGCCAGCAGCCAGCCCGGGATTAGCACAGATACGCAGTATTTT. Amino acid sequence: CASSQPGISTDTQYF.